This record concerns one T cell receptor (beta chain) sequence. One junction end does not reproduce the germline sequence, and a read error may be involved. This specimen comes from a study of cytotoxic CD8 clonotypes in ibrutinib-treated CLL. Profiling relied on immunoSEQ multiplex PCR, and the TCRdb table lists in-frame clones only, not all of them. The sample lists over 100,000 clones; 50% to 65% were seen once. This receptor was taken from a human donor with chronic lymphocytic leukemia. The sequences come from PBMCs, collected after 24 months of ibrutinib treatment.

CDR3 protein: CASSQVQGYGYTF. CDR3 bases: TGCGCCAGCAGCCAAGTACAGGGCTATGGCTACACCTTT. V gene TRBV4-1 combines with J gene TRBJ1-2; D might be TRBD1 (6 bases). Per the germline V gene, CDR1 is MGHRA and CDR2 is YSYEKL. This CDR3 spans 13 amino acids.